This paragraph covers one T cell receptor (beta chain) sequence. What antigen it recognizes has not been identified. Base qualities are missing; no much larger clone stands one base away. The data stem from a study of control samples from healthy donors and cancer patients (dated by TCRdb to about 2020). To prepare the library, the immunoSEQ multiplex PCR assay was applied. Not all clones reach the TCRdb copy of this immuneACCESS table, which keeps in-frame sequences only. Checked studies attribute under half of the gap to unresolved V genes and leave the rest unexplained. A total of roughly 26,000 clones appear in this sample, about 81% of them only once. Of the sample, approximately 22% is held by the ten largest clones. Between the V and J ends, shortened by 1 base and 3 bases respectively, the junction contains 8 bases. The germline V gene gives CDR1 as SGHRS and CDR2 as YFSETQ. The CDR3 contains 13 residues, cysteine and phenylalanine counted. Only CDR3 DNA is held: 39 bases, read in frame from base 1.

Sequences were obtained from PBMCs. The sequence is built from TRBV5-1 and TRBJ2-7; a tentative D match to TRBD1 spans 6 bases. The sequence was obtained from a man in his sixties with colorectal cancer. The nucleotide sequence is given as TGCGCCAGCAGCTTGTTACAGGGCTACGAGCAGTACTTC. Its amino acids are CASSLLQGYEQYF.